This T cell receptor (beta chain) was observed in a study of memory CD4+ T cells and cytomegalovirus serostatus. Germline V gene data show CDR1 as MDHEN and CDR2 as SYDVKM. CDR3 length: 15 residues. Findings and limits, study-wide: About 40% of the 164 known CMV-associated TCRbeta sequences appeared in CD4+ memory. Repertoires predicted CMV serostatus with median bootstrapped AUC of around 0.96.

For this clone: Its cognate antigen is unknown. At one end, the junction sequence differs from germline, possibly due to a read error.

The sort gate was single viable CD3+CD4+CD8-CD45RO+ cells for memory CD4+ T cells. In the original analysis: Out-of-frame sequences were removed, leaving 2 million to 2.5 million distinct TCRbeta sequences. Libraries were prepared by immunoSEQ multiplex PCR; TCRdb keeps only in-frame clonotypes and omits some of them. V and J calls and clone size are given by that table; D and trimming were obtained from the DNA. The profile shows 25,000 to 30,000 clones, about 79% of them singletons. This chain links TRBV28 with TRBJ2-7, with no clear D. This sequence was found in an adult in good health and CMV-seronegative. The sequencing input was memory CD4+ T cells from blood. Written as DNA, the CDR3 is TGTGCCACCAGTAACCCGACCCCTTCTTACTACGAGCAGTACTTC. Translation: CATSNPTPSYYEQYF.